A selection of T cell receptor beta chains follows, all from one sample in a study of technical replicates of blood from several donors. Generated by immunoSEQ multiplex PCR, the TCRdb table keeps only in-frame clones and is missing some. The repertoire holds about 44,000 clones, around 96% seen once, with around 0.35% in the top ten. The source material was T cells isolated from PBMCs. All receptors come from a human donor in good health. Each CDR3 is given with its conserved first and last residue. Each record gives: V gene, CDR3 protein.

TRBV6-5 CASTSRGGGELFF
TRBV11-3 CASSPGLAGYPYEQYF
TRBV10-1 CASSDRATGELFF
TRBV27 CASSQGARPQHF
TRBV18 CASSPSGLFNQPQHF
TRBV11-3 CASSRLVREIYEQYF
TRBV6-5 CASSSDRKAAYEQYF
TRBV6-1 CASSGRTNTEAFF
TRBV6-6 CASSDRAGRETQYF
TRBV4-3 CASSLRVSDEQFF
TRBV7-2 CASSLSVLNPYTF
TRBV6-5 CASTRGNEQFF
TRBV30 CAWSGQGVSGYTF
TRBV29-1 CSVRDRGNEQYF
TRBV11-2 CASSLGQVNQPQHF
TRBV9 CASSVSGEQNTIYF
TRBV10-3 CAISESQHTTNEKLFF
TRBV2 CASTAGRADEQYF
TRBV5-6 CASSFTMDSEAFF
TRBV6-5 CASQAHRGEQPQHF
TRBV2 CASSFAQGGVRAFF
TRBV5-1 CASSLNSDTQYF
TRBV15 CATSRDQDTIYF
TRBV29-1 CSGHGTGETQYF
TRBV6-4 CASSDSGLAYNEQFF
TRBV28 CASTRGGELFF
TRBV28 CASSFSGTGRVQAFF
TRBV11-2 CASSLVLAGGRETQYF
TRBV6-5 CASSYSGTPGFQPQHF
TRBV28 CASSPTQGDAPRGYTF
TRBV14 CASSQGLADTQYF
TRBV6-5 CASSYSISGNTGELFF
TRBV19 CASRESGSQETQYF
TRBV6-1 CASREGTGQRGGNTIYF
TRBV5-4 CASSLAAGGIEAFF
TRBV7-9 CASSLMAAEAFF
TRBV15 CATSRSRGIYQPQHF
TRBV27 CASSAHGQFYEQYF
TRBV27 CATLPTGTSYEQYF
TRBV4-3 CASSQVFGNTYNEQFF
TRBV6-6 CASSYDSGGPYEQYF
TRBV13 CASSSGTPPDEQYF
TRBV9 CASSVAAGVTGELFF
TRBV19 CASSIEAGRNTEAFF
TRBV18 CASSQSGTSGSYEQYF
TRBV7-6 CASSFRLGTANTGELFF
TRBV6-5 CASSYSAGEVNNEQFF
TRBV29-1 CSVSVNNEQFF
TRBV27 CASSLSGPYEQYF
TRBV30 CAWTGTGGVYGYTF
TRBV5-1 CASSLDSPTYGYTF
TRBV5-1 CASTQNPIQGTYGYTF
TRBV27 CASSFLAGGPGDEQFF
TRBV28 CASSPRDEQFF
TRBV4-1 CASSPADRDAGNTIYF
TRBV6-1 CASDPGQSSNQPQHF
TRBV6-5 CASSYLGAGANVLTF
TRBV27 CASSLFGGAETQYF